The clone carrying this T cell receptor beta chain was counted at least ten times. Its antigen remains unidentified. The entry originates in a study of early T cells in non-severe SARS-CoV-2 infection. In the study overall: The authors sequenced bulk RNA from unsorted whole blood, leaving chains unpaired. Notes on the study in general: The matching step, a VDJdb search, favored anti-spike CD8 responses and missed private and CD4 specificities.

The V end lost 5 bases, the J end lost 5 bases, and 24 bases lay between the germline ends. The CDR3 extends over 17 amino acids. Tagging with unique molecular identifiers was applied to individual cDNA molecules. TCRdb redid the calling of the 5' RACE reads with MiXCR, one entry per CDR3 protein. The sample lists tens of thousands of distinct CDR3 sequences, 10% to 15% occurring once. This rearrangement joins TRBV12-3 or TRBV12-4 to TRBJ1-1; the D gene is possibly TRBD1 (5 bases). This TCR was sampled from an adult who was a healthcare worker with PCR-confirmed SARS-CoV-2 infection or an uninfected control (not recorded which). Sequencing was performed on whole blood. CDR3 in amino acids: CASSTPIQGMPGTEAFF. The CDR3 nucleotides are TGTGCCAGCAGTACCCCCATCCAGGGTATGCCTGGGACTGAAGCTTTCTTT.